This TCR beta chain derives from a study of blood T cells in healthy people across ages. Study conclusions and caveats: Strongly correlated with naive T cell percentage was TCR beta diversity. Diversity figures derived from one million T cells were judged to underestimate the true value. Any conclusive comparison of naive versus antigen-experienced cells was prevented by using unsorted PBMCs.

A second about 7 to 11 cycle PCR used barcoded and J-beta primers. TCRdb itself ran the 5' RACE reads through MiXCR, one entry per CDR3 protein. This table has about 780,000 distinct CDR3 sequences, roughly 25% appearing once. This clonotype is a singleton in its sample. Antigen unknown. V was clipped by 1 base and J by 5 bases; unmatched bases: 10. The CDR3 has 16 residues. Germline values: CDR1 LNHDA, CDR2 SQIVND (reference sequence). In addition, the sample was reused for a study of T cells of mothers and their children. That work adds: Sequencing returned over 10 million TCR beta CDR3 reads per mother and approximately 3 million per child.

This receptor was taken from a boy under 18 in good health. Input material: blood. This rearrangement joins TRBV19 to TRBJ2-7, with 8 positions matching TRBD2. The CDR3 DNA is TGTGCCAGTAGTATAGTTCGCGGGGGGCCGGTCCACGAGCAGTACTTC. Encoded protein: CASSIVRGGPVHEQYF.